This T cell receptor (beta chain) was identified during a study of blood T cells in healthy people across ages. As for the study in general: When template switching was applied, about one barcoded beta molecule was captured per two T cells.

Study-level findings and limits: A strong correlation was found between TCR beta diversity and the percentage of naive T cells. The unknown donor CMV status may have confounded expanded clonotype changes.

The CDR3 has 16 amino acids. Germline CDR1 and CDR2: SGHTA and FQGNSA. V lost 5 bases to trimming and J lost 2 bases, with 17 bases between them. Worth noting for this clonotype: Its specificity is not known.

Samples had at least 6 million PBMCs isolated from them. PCR was performed a second time for about 7 to 11 cycles using a sample-barcoded 5' primer and a J-beta primer mix. TCRdb fed the 5' RACE reads into MiXCR, producing one record per CDR3 protein. The sample lists hundreds of thousands of distinct CDR3 sequences; around 50% were seen once. The rearrangement uses TRBV7-2 and TRBJ2-3; D possibly corresponds to TRBD2 (7 bases). The TCR sequence derives from a man in his forties in good health. Material: blood. The DNA of the CDR3 is TGTGCCAGCAGCCGAGAGGGGGGGCTGGACACAGATACGCAGTATTTT. It yields the protein CASSREGGLDTDTQYF.